The TCR beta chain described here comes from a study of cytomegalovirus exposure and HLA in healthy donors. Findings of the study overall: Highly shared sequence variants in one cluster were likely a sequencing artifact. The study put under 200 TCR beta chains on its list as cytomegalovirus-associated.

PCR involved 60 Vbeta and 13 Jbeta primers. Method: immunoSEQ multiplex PCR; TCRdb's copy keeps in-frame clones and lacks some. The sample shows 95,000 to 150,000 clones, 75% to 90% of them seen only once. Details on this clone: Its specificity is unknown.

The ends lost 5 bases at V and 4 bases at J; junction bases unmatched: 3. Germline V CDR1 and CDR2: SGHNT, YENEEA. The CDR3 has 14 amino acids. This TCR was sampled from a man between 25 and 39 years old in good health and CMV-seronegative. V and J are TRBV11-3 and TRBJ2-2; 8 bases agree with TRBD1. Sequences were obtained from PBMCs. The CDR3 spells CASSEGQGTGELFF. DNA for the CDR3: TGTGCCAGCAGCGAAGGACAGGGCACCGGGGAGCTGTTTTTT.